This T cell receptor (beta chain) was observed in a study of T cell changes during pregnancy in multiple sclerosis. Only in-frame clones appear in the TCRdb table, and some are missing; sequencing was by immunoSEQ multiplex PCR. The data contain about 100,000 clones, approximately 90% of them seen just once; the ten biggest clones take up less than 2%. Germline V gene sequence: CDR1 SGHNT, CDR2 YYREEE (reference sequence). V shed 1 base and J 0 bases; nucleotides not matched to a gene: 7. CDR3 length: 17 amino acids. The TCR comes from a female donor with multiple sclerosis, enrolled in a pregnancy study. Specimen: peripheral blood, collected after pregnancy. This chain links TRBV5-4 with TRBJ2-1; 7 bases map to TRBD2. CDR3 region: CASSLKASGSSYNEQFF. CDR3 DNA sequence: TGTGCCAGCAGCTTGAAGGCTAGCGGTAGCTCCTACAATGAGCAGTTCTTC. The full variable domain, completed using reference TRBV5-4 and TRBJ2-1, is ETGVTQSPTHLIKTRGQQVTLRCSSQSGHNTVSWYQQALGQGPQFIFQYYREEENGRGNFPPRFSGLQFPNYSSELNVNALELDDSALYLCASSLKASGSSYNEQFFGPGTRLTVL.